The 14 T cell receptor beta chains given below trace back to one sample, sequenced in a study of cytomegalovirus exposure and HLA in healthy donors. A multiplex PCR was run with 60 Vbeta primers and 13 Jbeta primers. The data were produced by immunoSEQ multiplex PCR, yet TCRdb's version contains in-frame clones alone and is incomplete. The table lists 130,000 or so clones. Sequencing input: PBMCs. The receptors stem from a man younger than 35 in good health and CMV-seronegative.

The chain uses TRBV19 and TRBJ2-7, with 8 bases lining up with TRBD1. This CDR3 region has 14 residues. Germline V gene data show CDR1 as LNHDA and CDR2 as SQIVND (reference sequence). With V trimmed by 5 bases and J by 5 bases, 8 bases remained unmatched. CDR3 sequence: CASSLGQGVDEQYF. The CDR3, as DNA: TGTGCCAGTAGTCTCGGACAGGGAGTCGACGAGCAGTACTTC.

This chain joins TRBV29-1 and TRBJ1-2, with 12 bases matching TRBD1. Germline V lookup: CDR1 SQVTM, CDR2 ANQGSEA. The trim removed 7 bases at V and 7 bases at J, leaving 13 bases unmatched. The CDR3 runs to 15 residues. CDR3 residues: CSAPGTGGPTGGYTF. The CDR3 region has the DNA TGCAGCGCCCCCGGGACAGGGGGCCCCACTGGTGGCTACACCTTC. The complete variable domain, with remaining parts taken from reference TRBV29-1 and TRBJ1-2, reads SAVISQKPSRDICQRGTSLTIQCQVDSQVTMMFWYRQQPGQSLTLIATANQGSEATYESGFVIDKFPISRPNLTFSTLTVSNMSPEDSSIYLCSAPGTGGPTGGYTFGSGTRLTVV.

As concerns this clone: Other DNA sequences of this sample code for an identical CDR3. The CDR3 loop reads CASSRTGGGNYGYTF. The CDR3 DNA sequence: TGTGCCAGCAGCCGGACAGGGGGCGGTAACTATGGCTACACCTTC. J is TRBJ1-2 and V is TRBV5-8; 11 bases are shared with TRBD1. This CDR3 has 15 residues. Germline CDR1 SGHTS, CDR2 YDEGEE. With 4 bases clipped from V and 1 base from J, the junction kept 3 bases outside the gene matches. The full variable domain, its missing parts supplied by reference TRBV5-8 and TRBJ1-2, is EAGVTQSPTHLIKTRGQQATLRCSPISGHTSVYWYQQALGLGLQFLLWYDEGEERNRGNFPPRFSGRQFPNYSSELNVNALELEDSALYLCASSRTGGGNYGYTFGSGTRLTVV.

The chain carries TRBV7-2 and TRBJ2-7; D not certain. Trimming left V 5 bases short and J 9 bases short, with 11 bases between. The CDR3 is made up of 11 amino acids. Per the germline V gene, CDR1 is SGHTA and CDR2 is FQGNSA. The CDR3 sequence: CASSGTESQYF. The CDR3 DNA reads as TGTGCCAGCAGCGGCACAGAATCGCAGTACTTC. The variable domain in full, with the rest retrieved from reference TRBV7-2 and TRBJ2-7, is GAGVSQSPSNKVTEKGKDVELRCDPISGHTALYWYRQSLGQGLEFLIYFQGNSAPDKSGLPSDRFSAERTGGSVSTLTIQRTQQEDSAVYLCASSGTESQYFGPGTRLTVT.

The V and J genes are TRBV28 and TRBJ1-6, with D possibly matching TRBD1 (6 bases). The CDR3 runs to 13 residues. V gave up 8 bases and J gave up 7 bases, with 12 bases separating them. CDR1 is MDHEN and CDR2 is SYDVKM in the germline V gene. The CDR3 nucleotides are TGTGCCAGCTTGGGGACACTGAATTCACCCCTCCACTTT. Translating it yields CASLGTLNSPLHF.

The genes are TRBV6-6 and TRBJ2-1; D unresolved. This CDR3 is 14 amino acids long. Trimming pared 2 bases from V and 0 bases from J, leaving 5 bases between. CDR1 and CDR2 (germline): MNHNY, SVGAGI (reference sequence). CDR3 coding DNA: TGTGCCAGCAGTTACGAGAGCTCCTACAATGAGCAGTTCTTC. Translated: CASSYESSYNEQFF.

This CDR3 is CASSPSAAHEQFF. CDR3 DNA sequence: TGTGCCAGCAGTCCCTCGGCGGCCCATGAGCAGTTCTTC. The chain joins TRBV27 to TRBJ2-1; D is undetermined. V was trimmed by 5 bases and J by 8 bases, leaving 13 bases between them. Germline CDR1 and CDR2: MNHEY and SMNVEV (reference sequence). The CDR3 length is 13 residues.

This rearrangement joins TRBV11-2 to TRBJ2-3; TRBD1 agrees at 7 bases. CDR3 size: 15 residues. V shed 1 base and J 5 bases; nucleotides not matched to a gene: 6. Per germline, CDR1 SGHAT and CDR2 FQNNGV. CDR3 DNA sequence: TGTGCCAGCAGCTTAGTAACAGGGGTTTTAGATACGCAGTATTTT. Translated: CASSLVTGVLDTQYF.

This chain uses TRBV7-3 with TRBJ1-1; 7 positions agree with TRBD1. V dropped 5 bases and J dropped 1; count of bases not matched to a gene: 4. CDR1 is SGHTA and CDR2 is FQGTGA in the germline V gene. The CDR3 totals 14 residues. CDR3 amino acids: CASSPGTANTEAFF. The CDR3 DNA follows: TGTGCCAGCAGCCCCGGGACAGCGAACACTGAAGCTTTCTTT.

V usage is TRBV2 and J usage is TRBJ2-3, with 9 bases that match TRBD1. V lost 8 bases, J lost 5 bases, and 8 bases stayed unmatched. Per the germline V gene, CDR1 is SNHLY and CDR2 is FYNNEI. The CDR3 has 14 amino acids. As DNA, the CDR3 is TGTGCCAGCCGGGACAGGGTGTCGGAAGATACGCAGTATTTT. Translating it yields CASRDRVSEDTQYF.

This chain links TRBV28 with TRBJ1-2; D is undetermined. The CDR3 covers 13 residues. Between the trimmed V and J ends, which lost 6 bases and 6 bases, there was a span of 14 bases. Per the germline V gene, CDR1 is MDHEN and CDR2 is SYDVKM. This CDR3 is CASRSEGRDGYTF. The CDR3, as DNA: TGTGCCAGCAGGTCGGAGGGAAGGGATGGCTACACCTTC.

V gene TRBV6-5 combines with J gene TRBJ1-2; TRBD1 aligns across 7 bases. With 6 bases clipped from V and 2 bases from J, the junction kept 9 bases outside the gene matches. Germline-derived CDR1 and CDR2 are MNHEY and SVGAGI. The CDR3 is 15 residues long. As DNA, the CDR3 is TGTGCCAGCAGCGCGACAGGGTTAGCGAACTATGGCTACACCTTC. Translation: CASSATGLANYGYTF.

This sequence joins TRBV10-1 and TRBJ2-7, with 9 bases lining up with TRBD2. V shed 6 bases and J 7 bases; nucleotides not matched to a gene: 10. The germline V gene has CDR1 WNHNN and CDR2 SYGVQD (reference sequence). CDR3 length equals 14 residues. Written as DNA, the CDR3 is TGCGCCAGCAGGCGGGGGGGCATTTCGGGTGAGCAGTACTTC. Its protein is CASRRGGISGEQYF.

For this clone: At one end, the junction sequence differs from germline, possibly due to a read error. V is TRBV5-1 and J is TRBJ1-4, with a tentative D call TRBD1 (6 bases). Per the germline V gene, CDR1 is SGHRS and CDR2 is YFSETQ. The CDR3 has 15 amino acids. CDR3 amino acids: CAGSTGSTTNEKLFF. CDR3 DNA: TGCGCCGGCAGCACAGGGTCCACGACTAATGAAAAACTGTTTTTT.